These 29 T cell receptor beta chains share one sample of origin, sequenced in a study of blood T cells in healthy people across ages. With a J-beta primer mix and a sample-barcoded 5' primer, a second PCR ran 7 to 11 cycles. One entry per CDR3 protein, called by TCRdb with MiXCR from the 5' RACE reads. The sample carries approximately 780,000 distinct CDR3 sequences, 20% to 30% recorded once. The sample also formed part of further work on T cells of mothers and their children.

The sequencing sample was made of blood. The receptors derive from a boy between 10 and 17 years old in good health.

This clonotype was recorded a few times. The rearrangement joins TRBV5-1 to TRBJ1-4; D is unclear. The V end was cut by 2 bases, the J end by 4 bases, with 9 bases between. This CDR3 has 14 residues. The V gene's germline CDR1 is SGHRS and CDR2 YFSETQ. The CDR3 here is CASSFWGFNEKLFF. DNA for the CDR3: TGCGCCAGCAGCTTTTGGGGATTTAATGAAAAACTGTTTTTT.

This sequence joins TRBV4-2 and TRBJ2-1; D remains ambiguous. Trimming took off 1 base at V and 0 bases at J, with 13 bases between the two ends. The length of the CDR3 is 17 residues. Germline CDR1 LGHNA, CDR2 YNFKEQ. CDR3: CASSQGVSQTSYNEQFF. CDR3 coding DNA: TGTGCCAGCAGCCAAGGAGTTTCCCAGACCTCCTACAATGAGCAGTTCTTC.

J is TRBJ2-5 and V is TRBV24-1, with 10 bases lining up with TRBD2. CDR1 is KGHDR and CDR2 is SFDVKD in the germline V gene. The V segment lost 4 bases and the J segment 4 bases; nucleotides outside the gene matches: 8. The CDR3 is made up of 16 amino acids. The DNA for the CDR3 is TGTGCCACCAGTGACCCCCCAGCGGGGGGGCTAGAGACCCAGTACTTC. This gives the protein CATSDPPAGGLETQYF.

There are a few counts of this clonotype. V usage is TRBV24-1 and J usage is TRBJ2-5; 8 bases line up with TRBD1. The germline CDR1 and CDR2 sequences are KGHDR and SFDVKD. The CDR3 has 13 residues. The V segment lost 5 bases and the J segment 6 bases; nucleotides outside the gene matches: 4. The CDR3 loop is CATSAGDRQTQYF. The DNA of the CDR3 is TGTGCCACCAGTGCAGGGGACAGGCAGACCCAGTACTTC.

At least ten counts were recorded for this clonotype. This sequence joins TRBV29-1 and TRBJ2-5; D is uncertain. The J call is uncertain, as TRBJ2-1 better fits the DNA end. The CDR3 runs to 11 residues. Germline V CDR1 and CDR2: SQVTM, ANQGSEA. CDR3 DNA: TGCAGCGTTGAAGCACGGAATGAGCAGTTCTTC. Translation gives CSVEARNEQFF.

This clonotype was seen more than once but under ten times. This sequence joins TRBV11-2 and TRBJ2-7, with D possibly called TRBD1 or TRBD2 (5 bases each). Looked up from germline, CDR1 is SGHAT and CDR2 is FQNNGV. Deletions cut 3 bases from V and 4 bases from J, with 19 bases between. The CDR3 loop spans 16 amino acids. CDR3 amino acids: CASSFQGAAGTYEQYF. The CDR3 coding sequence is TGTGCCAGCAGCTTTCAGGGAGCGGCGGGTACTTACGAGCAGTACTTC.

This clonotype came up a few times. The chain links TRBV9 to TRBJ2-5; 12 bases line up with TRBD2. The better agreement between TRBJ2-7 and the DNA end casts doubt on the J call. The germline CDR1 and CDR2 sequences are SGDLS and YYNGEE. The length of the CDR3 is 15 residues. CDR3 protein: CASSTSGGSSYEQYF. The CDR3 nucleotides read TGTGCCAGCAGCACTAGCGGGGGGAGCTCCTACGAGCAGTACTTC.

V usage is TRBV12-3 or TRBV12-4 and J usage is TRBJ2-5; D possibly corresponds to TRBD2 (6 bases). The CDR3 runs to 16 residues. Trimming took 4 bases from V and 3 from J, leaving 18 bases between them. The CDR3 bases are TGTGCCAGCAGTTCCCTACGCCTAGCGAGGAAAGAGACCCAGTACTTC. It translates to CASSSLRLARKETQYF.

This clonotype appeared a few times. J is TRBJ1-1 and V is TRBV12-5; the match to TRBD1 covers 9 bases. The trim removed 5 bases at V and 4 bases at J, leaving 11 bases unmatched. Germline CDR1 is LGHNT and CDR2 is FRNRAP. The CDR3 runs to 16 residues. CDR3 region: CASGLPGQGNPTEAFF. The CDR3 DNA is TGTGCTAGTGGTCTACCGGGACAGGGAAATCCCACTGAAGCTTTCTTT.

This chain links TRBV12-5 with TRBJ1-1; tentative D call: TRBD1 (6 bases). The CDR3 length is 22 residues. V lost 2 bases and J lost 10, with 41 bases in between. Germline V gene data show CDR1 as LGHNT and CDR2 as FRNRAP. CDR3 sequence (DNA): TGTGCTAGTGGTTTGCTCACGAATACCGGGACAAGGACAACAAGGGCTTTCGATATAGCTTTCTTT. It yields the protein CASGLLTNTGTRTTRAFDIAFF.

This clonotype has only a few counts. The chain couples TRBV9 to TRBJ1-6; possibly TRBD1 for D (6 bases). This CDR3 region has 15 residues. Trimming took off 3 bases at V and 8 bases at J, with 15 bases between the two ends. CDR1 SGDLS and CDR2 YYNGEE come from the germline V gene. DNA for the CDR3: TGTGCCAGCAGCGGGGATCCGGGGGCCCATTCACCCCTCCACTTT. Protein product: CASSGDPGAHSPLHF.

The rearrangement links TRBV5-1 to TRBJ2-2; TRBD2 matches 7 bases. Germline CDR1 is SGHRS and CDR2 is YFSETQ. V was pared by 7 bases and J by 5 bases, with 2 bases of the junction left unmatched. CDR3 size: 12 residues. CDR3 loop: CASLGRTGELFF. CDR3 in DNA: TGCGCCAGCCTCGGGAGGACCGGGGAGCTGTTTTTT.

This clonotype was detected a few times. The chain links TRBV24-1 to TRBJ2-5; no clear D. Germline V gives CDR1 KGHDR, CDR2 SFDVKD. This CDR3 is 13 amino acids long. V was shortened by 4 bases and J by 2 bases, with 7 bases between the two germline ends. The CDR3: CATSDTGQETQYF. For the CDR3, the DNA is TGTGCCACCAGTGACACTGGGCAAGAGACCCAGTACTTC.

This chain links TRBV6-5 with TRBJ2-5; D is perhaps TRBD2 (5 bases). The assigned J gene may be wrong: the sequence end matches TRBJ2-1 better. The CDR3 spans 12 residues. Per the germline V gene, CDR1 is MNHEY and CDR2 is SVGAGI. The CDR3 DNA reads as TGTGCCAGCAGTGGACGGGCGGGTGAGCAGTTCTTC. Translating it yields CASSGRAGEQFF.

The table lists this clonotype with a few counts. The genes are TRBV6-5 and TRBJ1-5, with 8 positions matching TRBD1. After removal of 5 bases from V and 4 bases from J, the junction contained 4 bases not matched to a gene. Germline V gives CDR1 MNHEY, CDR2 SVGAGI. The CDR3 is 14 amino acids. The CDR3 region has the DNA TGTGCCAGCAGTCCGAACAGGGGGAATCAGCCCCAGCATTTT. It specifies CASSPNRGNQPQHF.

This clonotype turned up a few times. V usage is TRBV19 and J usage is TRBJ2-3; the match to TRBD2 covers 8 bases. Germline-derived CDR1 and CDR2 are LNHDA and SQIVND (reference sequence). With V trimmed by 7 bases and J by 2 bases, 5 bases remained unmatched. The CDR3 consists of 14 residues. CDR3 DNA sequence: TGTGCCAGTAAATCGGGGGGGGCCACAGATACGCAGTATTTT. Translated: CASKSGGATDTQYF. The whole variable domain, remainder taken from reference TRBV19 and TRBJ2-3, is DGGITQSPKYLFRKEGQNVTLSCEQNLNHDAMYWYRQDPGQGLRLIYYSQIVNDFQKGDIAEGYSVSREKKESFPLTVTSAQKNPTAFYLCASKSGGATDTQYFGPGTRLTVL.

This clonotype was seen a few times. V usage is TRBV6-5 and J usage is TRBJ2-7; TRBD1 matches 7 bases. CDR1 is MNHEY, CDR2 SVGAGI, per germline. J lost 3 bases, V lost 8 bases, and 10 bases had no gene match. The CDR3 contains 14 residues. The CDR3, as DNA: TGTGCCAGCTCCCCCCCGGGACAGAACTACGAGCAGTACTTC. Its protein is CASSPPGQNYEQYF.

This clonotype was seen at least ten times. The chain uses TRBV7-3 and TRBJ2-3; D possibly corresponds to TRBD2 (5 bases). The CDR3 consists of 13 residues. V was shortened by 4 bases and J by 1 base, with 6 bases between the two germline ends. Germline V CDR1 and CDR2: SGHTA, FQGTGA. The CDR3 coding sequence is TGTGCCAGCAGCTCCGGGGGCACAGATACGCAGTATTTT. The encoded protein is CASSSGGTDTQYF.

This clonotype was counted only a few times. J is TRBJ2-1 and V is TRBV7-3, with D perhaps matching TRBD2 (5 bases). CDR3 length: 15 amino acids. Germline CDR1 and CDR2: SGHTA and FQGTGA. With 3 bases removed from V and 0 bases from J, the gap between germline ends came to 9 bases. CDR3 amino acids: CASSLRVSSYNEQFF. The CDR3 DNA reads TGTGCCAGCAGCTTGCGGGTGAGCTCCTACAATGAGCAGTTCTTC.

The rearrangement links TRBV20-1 to TRBJ2-5; D possibly uses TRBD1 or TRBD2 (5 bases each). V lost 5 bases to trimming and J lost 2 bases, with 15 bases between them. The V gene's germline CDR1 is DFQATT and CDR2 SNEGSKA (reference sequence). The CDR3 is made up of 14 amino acids. The CDR3 loop is CSAYSGTEQETQYF. The DNA for the CDR3 is TGCAGTGCTTACTCCGGGACGGAACAAGAGACCCAGTACTTC.

A few counts support this clonotype. This sequence joins TRBV12-3 or TRBV12-4 and TRBJ1-3, with D unclear. The CDR3 has 16 amino acids. V was clipped by 1 base and J by 2 bases, with 12 bases between them. Written as DNA, the CDR3 is TGTGCCAGCAGTTTAGGGGTGGGGTCGGCTGGAAACACCATATATTTT. Protein sequence: CASSLGVGSAGNTIYF.

The table lists this clonotype with a few counts. CDR3 in amino acids: CASSHLGLAGLTSTDTQYF. The CDR3 region has the DNA TGCGCCAGCAGCCACCTGGGACTAGCGGGGCTTACTAGCACAGATACGCAGTATTTT. This chain joins TRBV4-1 and TRBJ2-3; TRBD2 matches 13 bases. The CDR3 is 19 amino acids. CDR1 is MGHRA, CDR2 YSYEKL, per germline. V was clipped by 3 bases and J by 0 bases; unmatched bases: 9.

The chain employs TRBV11-2 and TRBJ2-1; 7 positions agree with TRBD1. The DNA matches TRBJ2-7 better at its end, which makes the J call doubtful. Germline CDR1 reads SGHAT; CDR2 reads FQNNGV. The length of the CDR3 is 15 residues. The CDR3 DNA reads as TGTGCCAGCAGCGCGGACAGGATGATAACCTACGAGCAGTACTTC. It yields the protein CASSADRMITYEQYF.

The chain couples TRBV6-5 to TRBJ1-1; D unclear. Germline lookup yields CDR1 MNHEY and CDR2 SVGAGI. CDR3 length equals 14 residues. Trimming shortened V by 4 bases and J by 0 bases, and 9 bases separated the two germline ends. The CDR3 DNA follows: TGTGCCAGCAGTTCCTACAGAATGAACACTGAAGCTTTCTTT. Amino acids: CASSSYRMNTEAFF.

The CDR3 DNA follows: TGTGCCAGCAGTTTATACAGGGGAGAGAACACCGGGGAGCTGTTTTTT. This encodes CASSLYRGENTGELFF. V usage is TRBV28 and J usage is TRBJ2-2; TRBD1 matches 7 bases. With 1 base clipped from V and 1 base from J, the junction kept 3 bases outside the gene matches. Germline V gene sequence: CDR1 MDHEN, CDR2 SYDVKM. CDR3 size: 16 residues.

This clonotype was seen more than once but under ten times. The rearrangement uses TRBV15 and TRBJ2-2; D is possibly TRBD1 (6 bases). Trimming stripped 5 bases from V and 10 bases from J, with 14 bases between. Per the germline V gene, CDR1 is LNHNV and CDR2 is YYDKDF (reference sequence). This CDR3 is built from 13 residues. CDR3 region: CATSGDLGAELFF. As DNA, the CDR3 is TGTGCCACCAGCGGCGACTTGGGGGCGGAGCTGTTTTTT. Variable domain in full (rest from reference TRBV15 and TRBJ2-2): DAMVIQNPRYQVTQFGKPVTLSCSQTLNHNVMYWYQQKSSQAPKLLFHYYDKDFNNEADTPDNFQSRRPNTSFCFLDIRSPGLGDTAMYLCATSGDLGAELFFGEGSRLTVL.

This clonotype was observed a few times. This rearrangement joins TRBV27 to TRBJ2-7; D is unresolved. Germline assignment: CDR1 MNHEY and CDR2 SMNVEV (reference sequence). V was cut by 1 base and J by 0 bases, with 10 bases left in between. This CDR3 is 15 amino acids long. CDR3 sequence reads: CASSLFGLSSYEQYF. Written as DNA, the CDR3 is TGTGCCAGCAGTTTATTCGGGTTGAGCTCCTACGAGCAGTACTTC.

This clonotype was detected a few times. The chain employs TRBV29-1 and TRBJ2-3; TRBD1 aligns across 12 bases. Germline lookup yields CDR1 SQVTM and CDR2 ANQGSEA. The V and J ends lost 3 bases and 0 bases, in that order; junction bases with no gene match: 1. This CDR3 contains 15 residues. CDR3 protein: CSVEGQGASTDTQYF. In DNA, the CDR3 is TGCAGCGTTGAGGGACAGGGGGCGAGCACAGATACGCAGTATTTT.

The chain has TRBV7-2 and TRBJ1-2; D unresolved. Trimming took 5 bases from V and 0 from J, leaving 16 bases between them. The CDR3 loop spans 16 amino acids. The germline V gene encodes CDR1 SGHTA and CDR2 FQGNSA. The DNA for the CDR3 is TGTGCCAGCAGCCAATTCTCAAGGGTTCCTAACTATGGCTACACCTTC. It is translated as CASSQFSRVPNYGYTF.